This note documents a single TCR beta chain sequence. The sample is drawn from a study of CD8 T cells in Susac syndrome. The RNA, about 0.45 to 1 ug, was put through reverse transcription using random hexamers. TCRdb re-derived calls from the immunoSEQ multiplex PCR reads in MiXCR, one entry per CDR3 protein. The sample includes 150,000 to 190,000 distinct CDR3 sequences, 95% to 96% seen only once; the top ten take 0.14% to 0.15%. CDR1 and CDR2 from the germline V gene are MNHNY and SVGAGI (reference sequence). V lost 7 bases, J lost 3 bases, and 12 bases lay in between. The CDR3 runs to 13 residues. This clonotype originated in a human donor with multiple sclerosis. The chain couples TRBV6-6 to TRBJ1-2; D remains unclear. The sequencing sample was made of CD8+ T cells from PBMCs. CDR3 bases: TGTGCCAGCACTCCCCGGCCCGACTATGGCTACACCTTC. Its protein is CASTPRPDYGYTF.